Given below is one TCR beta chain in context. This specimen belongs to a study of blood T cell repertoires in COVID-19. For the study at large: The United States, Italy and Spain provided the acute and convalescent COVID-19 samples. T cells, B-cell-depleted T cells, or PBMCs provided the cDNA or gDNA that served as material.

With 6 bases clipped from V and 5 bases from J, the junction kept 3 bases outside the gene matches. CDR1 is SNHLY, CDR2 FYNNEI, per germline. This CDR3 is built from 13 residues. Original processing methods: Estimation of nucleated cell counts was performed using reference gene primer amplification. Clones were read by immunoSEQ multiplex PCR, and TCRdb kept only the in-frame ones, dropping some. That table gives V, J and clone size, and the DNA gave D and trimming. The table shows under 150,000 clones, with around four fifths occurring only once. The rearrangement links TRBV2 to TRBJ2-5, with TRBD2 identical over 10 bases. This TCR was recovered from a man between 40 and 49 years old with active or convalescent COVID-19. The sequenced sample was peripheral blood. The chain's CDR3 is CASRGLALETQYF. The CDR3 region has the DNA TGTGCCAGCAGGGGACTAGCGTTGGAGACCCAGTACTTC.